This T cell receptor (beta chain) came from a study of blood T cell repertoires in COVID-19. Study-level information: From the United States, Italy and Spain came samples of acute and convalescent COVID-19. Sources were T cells, B-cell-depleted T cells, or PBMCs; the material itself was cDNA or gDNA.

The germline CDR1 and CDR2 sequences are SEHNR and FQNEAQ (reference sequence). The CDR3 runs 13 residues. Trimming cost V 1 base and J 7 bases, with 8 bases left between them. This clone was detected only once. Study processing details: Reference gene primer amplification in the assay estimated nucleated cell counts. TCRdb's copy holds only in-frame clones and misses some; the assay was immunoSEQ multiplex PCR. The V and J calls and clone size are taken from that table; D and trimming were inferred from the DNA. The sample shows fewer than 350,000 clones, approximately 85% of them seen only once. The rearrangement links TRBV7-9 to TRBJ1-5, with D possibly being TRBD1 (6 bases). This TCR came from a man aged 18 to 29 with active or convalescent COVID-19. The sample consisted of peripheral blood. The CDR3 DNA sequence: TGTGCCAGCAGCTTAGGGGGGCAGCAGCCCCAGCATTTT. Its translation is CASSLGGQQPQHF.